What follows are 30 T cell receptor beta chains derived from one specimen sequenced in a study of shared clonotypes between healthy human individuals. Naive CD8 cells lacked CD45RO, underwent positive selection for CCR7 and left out terminally differentiated effector memory CD45RA+ cells. Data came from immunoSEQ multiplex PCR; TCRdb stores just in-frame clones and leaves some out. The data show 1.5 million to 2.5 million clones, less than 95% seen once. Sequenced material: naive CD8+ T cells sorted from blood. The receptor source for this set is a man between 18 and 29 years old in good health.

This chain joins TRBV28 and TRBJ2-7; D possibly uses TRBD1 or TRBD2 (5 bases each). CDR1 and CDR2 from the germline V gene are MDHEN and SYDVKM. V was pared by 6 bases and J by 6 bases, with 15 bases between. The CDR3 length is 13 residues. The CDR3 region has the DNA TGTGCCAGCAGCCGGGGCATAGGGGTCGAGCAGTACTTC. Translation: CASSRGIGVEQYF.

The chain joins TRBV7-9 to TRBJ2-7; 10 positions agree with TRBD2. The CDR3 extends over 15 amino acids. Germline values: CDR1 SEHNR, CDR2 FQNEAQ (reference sequence). V was clipped by 1 base and J by 3 bases; unmatched bases: 3. The CDR3 DNA sequence: TGTGCCAGCAGCTTAGTTCTAGCGGGGGACTACGAGCAGTACTTC. This encodes CASSLVLAGDYEQYF.

About this clone: The junction does not match germline at one end; this may be a read error. Additional DNA sequences in this sample encode the identical CDR3. The J gene is TRBJ2-7, the V gene TRBV5-4; 7 nucleotides match TRBD1. Germline values: CDR1 SGHNT, CDR2 YYREEE (reference sequence). The CDR3 sequence is 14 residues long. CDR3 loop: CASSLGQSSYEQYF. The CDR3 nucleotides are TGTGCCAGCAGTTTGGGACAGAGCTCCTACGAGCAGTACTTC.

The chain is built from TRBV4-1 and TRBJ1-4, with D uncertain. V shed 2 bases and J shed 0 bases, with 10 bases lying between them. Germline V gives CDR1 MGHRA, CDR2 YSYEKL. The CDR3 loop spans 16 amino acids. The CDR3 nucleotides are TGCGCCAGCAGCCAAAACCCCGTAGCAACTAATGAAAAACTGTTTTTT. It translates to CASSQNPVATNEKLFF.

In the case of this clone: One end of the junction varies from germline; a read error may be responsible. The sample has other DNA sequences that encode this CDR3 too. V and J are TRBV2 and TRBJ2-7; no firm D call. Germline CDR1 and CDR2: SNHLY and FYNNEI. The CDR3 consists of 11 residues. The CDR3 region has the DNA TGTGCCAGCAGCGAAGGGTACGAGCAGTACTTC. This encodes CASSEGYEQYF.

The chain combines TRBV5-6 with TRBJ2-7; maybe TRBD1 (6 bases). The CDR3 spans 13 residues. Trimming removed 4 bases at V and 3 bases at J, with 11 bases between. CDR1 SGHDT and CDR2 YYEEEE come from the germline V gene. The CDR3 DNA follows: TGTGCCAGCAGCGGGGACACATACTACGAGCAGTACTTC. This encodes CASSGDTYYEQYF.

The chain links TRBV14 to TRBJ1-6; D is ambiguous. CDR3 size: 13 residues. CDR1 SGHDN and CDR2 FVKESK come from the germline V gene. V lost 0 bases and J 10 bases, leaving 7 bases between the germline ends. CDR3 loop: CASSQDRGSPLHF. The DNA of the CDR3 is TGTGCCAGCAGCCAAGACCGAGGGTCACCCCTCCACTTT.

The chain is built from TRBV13 and TRBJ1-2; TRBD1 matches at 7 bases. V dropped 4 bases and J dropped 1; count of bases not matched to a gene: 6. This CDR3 is built from 15 residues. Germline assignment: CDR1 PRHDT and CDR2 FYEKMQ (reference sequence). CDR3 nucleotides: TGTGCCAGCAGCTCGGGGACAGACCATAACTATGGCTACACCTTC. Protein: CASSSGTDHNYGYTF.

The chain carries TRBV9 and TRBJ2-5; the D gene is possibly TRBD2 (6 bases). V shed 4 bases and J shed 2 bases, with 15 bases lying between them. CDR3 length: 15 residues. The V gene's germline CDR1 is SGDLS and CDR2 YYNGEE. This CDR3 reads CASSPSGRGQETQYF. As DNA, the CDR3 is TGTGCCAGCAGCCCGAGCGGGCGGGGACAAGAGACCCAGTACTTC.

On this clone itself: Without the conserved terminal phenylalanine or tryptophan, this CDR3 likely stems from a read error. The DNA is left out, because the CDR3 cannot be placed on it with certainty; the CDR3 is given as TCRdb lists it. V gene TRBV5-1 combines with J gene TRBJ1-3. The germline V gene encodes CDR1 SGHRS and CDR2 YFSETQ. The CDR3 totals 12 residues, both ends included. CDR3 loop: CASTTRDGSVWI.

This clone was seen a few times. The same CDR3 can be traced to other DNA sequences in this sample. This chain links TRBV4-1 with TRBJ2-7, with TRBD1 as a possible D gene (5 bases). The CDR3 is 11 amino acids. Looked up from germline, CDR1 is MGHRA and CDR2 is YSYEKL. Deletions cut 1 base from V and 7 bases from J, with 5 bases between. The CDR3 DNA reads as TGCGCCAGCAGCCAAGGGACAGAGCAGTACTTC. It translates to CASSQGTEQYF.

The J gene is TRBJ2-7, the V gene TRBV28, with a possible D match to TRBD1 (5 bases). This CDR3 is 14 amino acids long. With 8 bases removed from V and 4 bases from J, the gap between germline ends came to 18 bases. The germline CDR1 and CDR2 sequences are MDHEN and SYDVKM. The CDR3 spells CASLSTRVEYEQYF. In nucleotides, the CDR3 is TGTGCCAGCCTTTCGACCAGGGTTGAATACGAGCAGTACTTC.

The rearrangement joins TRBV27 to TRBJ2-5; 7 nucleotides agree with TRBD2. The length of the CDR3 is 13 residues. Germline-derived CDR1 and CDR2 are MNHEY and SMNVEV (reference sequence). V lost 2 bases, J lost 9 bases, and 6 bases stayed unmatched. The CDR3 nucleotides are TGTGCCAGCAGTTTAATGGGAGGGAGGCCCCAGTACTTC. Translation gives CASSLMGGRPQYF.

The V call is TRBV7-9, the J call TRBJ1-1; no definite D call. CDR1 and CDR2 (germline): SEHNR, FQNEAQ (reference sequence). CDR3 length equals 15 residues. Trimming removed 4 bases from V and 1 base from J, with 13 bases in between. The CDR3 spells CASSSIGRPNTEAFF. Here the CDR3 DNA reads TGTGCCAGCAGCTCCATCGGGCGGCCGAACACTGAAGCTTTCTTT.

The V call is TRBV27, the J call TRBJ2-3; unclear D gene. This CDR3 is built from 15 residues. Germline CDR1 MNHEY, CDR2 SMNVEV (reference sequence). With 7 bases removed from V and 1 base from J, the gap between germline ends came to 15 bases. CDR3 in DNA: TGTGCCAGCACTCCCTGGGAAGCTCGCACAGATACGCAGTATTTT. Translating it yields CASTPWEARTDTQYF.

Notes on this clone: Other DNA sequences of this sample code for an identical CDR3. This chain connects TRBV13 to TRBJ2-2, with D unresolved. Trimming stripped 5 bases from V and 4 bases from J, with 5 bases between. CDR1 is PRHDT and CDR2 is FYEKMQ in the germline V gene (reference sequence). The CDR3 has 12 residues. CDR3 in DNA: TGTGCCAGCAGCCTAATCACCGGGGAGCTGTTTTTT. Amino acids: CASSLITGELFF.

This clone turned up a few times. The same CDR3 arises from other DNA sequences in this sample as well. The chain combines TRBV9 with TRBJ2-1; 15 bases fit TRBD2. Looked up from germline, CDR1 is SGDLS and CDR2 is YYNGEE. V shed 3 bases, J shed 6 bases, and the junction held 1 base outside the gene matches. This CDR3 is 15 amino acids long. CDR3 residues: CASSAGLAGGNEQFF. For the CDR3, the DNA is TGTGCCAGCAGCGCGGGACTAGCGGGGGGCAATGAGCAGTTCTTC.

The chain is built from TRBV7-2 and TRBJ2-3; 12 nucleotides match TRBD2. V lost 5 bases, J lost 2 bases, and 8 bases stayed unmatched. The CDR3 extends over 17 amino acids. Germline-derived CDR1 and CDR2 are SGHTA and FQGNSA. The DNA for the CDR3 is TGTGCCAGCAGCGCCTGGACTAGCGGGATTGTCACAGATACGCAGTATTTT. This encodes CASSAWTSGIVTDTQYF.

The chain employs TRBV7-9 and TRBJ2-5, with TRBD1 matching 7 bases. The CDR3 has 15 amino acids. In germline, CDR1 is SEHNR, CDR2 FQNEAQ (reference sequence). V shed 4 bases and J 2 bases; nucleotides not matched to a gene: 7. For the CDR3, the DNA is TGTGCCAGCAGCTCATACAGGGGATATCAAGAGACCCAGTACTTC. It codes for CASSSYRGYQETQYF.

The chain links TRBV7-9 to TRBJ2-2; D possibly corresponds to TRBD2 (5 bases). Germline V gene sequence: CDR1 SEHNR, CDR2 FQNEAQ (reference sequence). This CDR3 region has 19 residues. With 5 bases removed from V and 6 bases from J, the gap between germline ends came to 28 bases. CDR3 DNA sequence: TGTGCCAGCAGCCTCAGGCGTAGCGAGGCCCCCGGCCCCGCCGGGGAGCTGTTTTTT. Translating gives CASSLRRSEAPGPAGELFF.

The genes are TRBV20-1 and TRBJ1-2; tentatively, D is TRBD1 (5 bases). Germline V gene sequence: CDR1 DFQATT, CDR2 SNEGSKA (reference sequence). This CDR3 has 11 amino acids. The CDR3 coding sequence is TGCTGGGGGGGTTCCTATAAAGGCTACACCTTC. Protein sequence: CWGGSYKGYTF.

The V call is TRBV4-3, the J call TRBJ2-7; 7 bases match TRBD1. Germline V gene sequence: CDR1 LGHNA, CDR2 YSLEER. The length of the CDR3 is 16 residues. Losses at the gene ends were 3 bases for V and 0 bases for J; bases not matched to a gene: 8. The CDR3 is CASSQLTGVPSYEQYF. The CDR3 DNA reads as TGCGCCAGCAGCCAGCTAACAGGGGTGCCCTCCTACGAGCAGTACTTC.

The chain is built from TRBV28 and TRBJ2-7, with 8 bases that match TRBD1. The germline CDR1 and CDR2 sequences are MDHEN and SYDVKM. The CDR3 runs to 14 residues. The ends lost 6 bases at V and 3 bases at J; junction bases unmatched: 7. The CDR3, as DNA: TGTGCCAGCAGCCTCAGACAGGGGAACTACGAGCAGTACTTC. Amino acids: CASSLRQGNYEQYF.

In the case of this clone: This same CDR3 is encoded by further DNA sequences in the sample. The chain combines TRBV19 with TRBJ2-7; D may be TRBD1 or TRBD2 (5 bases each). This CDR3 has 14 amino acids. Looked up from germline, CDR1 is LNHDA and CDR2 is SQIVND (reference sequence). V lost 5 bases to trimming and J lost 2 bases, with 13 bases between them. Here the CDR3 reads CASSARDGPYEQYF. The CDR3 DNA reads as TGTGCCAGTAGTGCCCGGGACGGACCCTACGAGCAGTACTTC.

CDR3 bases: TGTGCCAGCAGCTTGGCCCCGACAGACTCGAACACCGGGGAGCTGTTTTTT. Its translation: CASSLAPTDSNTGELFF. The rearrangement joins TRBV5-8 to TRBJ2-2; possible D gene TRBD1, 5 bases. With 0 bases removed from V and 0 bases from J, the gap between germline ends came to 12 bases. Germline CDR1 and CDR2: SGHTS and YDEGEE. The CDR3 totals 17 residues.

The table lists this clone with a count of one. V is TRBV27 and J is TRBJ2-3; D perhaps matches TRBD2 (5 bases). The CDR3 has 14 amino acids. Trimming took 5 bases from V and 0 from J, leaving 9 bases between them. Germline V CDR1 and CDR2: MNHEY, SMNVEV (reference sequence). The CDR3 coding sequence is TGTGCCAGCAGTCAGACGGGGAGCACAGATACGCAGTATTTT. Protein: CASSQTGSTDTQYF.

The rearrangement uses TRBV12-5 and TRBJ1-3; D remains unclear. V was clipped by 0 bases and J by 8 bases, with 14 bases between them. The germline V gene has CDR1 LGHNT and CDR2 FRNRAP. The CDR3 is 15 amino acids. In nucleotides, the CDR3 is TGTGCTAGTGGTTTGGTACCTTCCTGGGGTGACACCATATATTTT. Its protein is CASGLVPSWGDTIYF.

The rearrangement joins TRBV29-1 to TRBJ1-2, with TRBD1 as a possible D gene (5 bases). This CDR3 contains 13 residues. V was clipped by 3 bases and J by 4 bases, with 12 bases between them. The germline V gene has CDR1 SQVTM and CDR2 ANQGSEA. The CDR3 sequence is CSVDWGEVYGYTF. CDR3 in DNA: TGCAGCGTTGATTGGGGGGAAGTCTATGGCTACACCTTC.

This clone was found once. The rearrangement joins TRBV9 to TRBJ1-2; D may be TRBD1 (5 bases). Germline V gene data show CDR1 as SGDLS and CDR2 as YYNGEE. CDR3 length equals 16 residues. Trimming shortened V by 2 bases and J by 6 bases, and 20 bases separated the two germline ends. The CDR3 region has the DNA TGTGCCAGCAGCGTTAGTTCCGGGACTGCATTGGATGGCTACACCTTC. Translating gives CASSVSSGTALDGYTF.

V usage is TRBV27 and J usage is TRBJ2-5; maybe TRBD2 (5 bases). V was pared by 4 bases and J by 1 base, with 13 bases between. This CDR3 contains 15 residues. Per germline, CDR1 MNHEY and CDR2 SMNVEV (reference sequence). Written as DNA, the CDR3 is TGTGCCAGCAGTTCGGGGTCCACCCCCCAAGAGACCCAGTACTTC. Its translation: CASSSGSTPQETQYF.